The clone carrying this T cell receptor beta chain was counted at least ten times. Its antigen is currently unknown. The CDR3 sequence is 18 residues long. V dropped 4 bases and J dropped 2; count of bases not matched to a gene: 13. Per germline, CDR1 SGHKS and CDR2 YYEKEE (reference sequence). This sample is part of a study of neurological immune-mediated disorders. The wider study: Multiple sclerosis patients (n of about 34) included roughly 30 with relapsing-remitting and 3 with secondary progressive disease. Study-level points and caveats: The expanded clones of different subjects shared no CDR3 amino acid sequences (suggesting private repertoires in all groups). The multiple sclerosis repertoire cluster was not associated with any clinical or MRI feature, with the authors stating that larger cohorts are needed.

TCRdb analysed the 5' RACE reads with MiXCR anew, one entry per CDR3 protein. Among about 46,000 distinct CDR3 sequences, about 2% were seen once, and the ten largest hold approximately 2.1%. Sample: PBMCs. This sequence originates from a middle-aged woman with multiple sclerosis. The chain joins TRBV5-5 to TRBJ2-7; the match to TRBD1 covers 12 bases. The CDR3 loop is CASSPRDRGREPAYEQYF. The CDR3, as DNA: TGTGCCAGCAGCCCTCGGGACAGGGGGCGCGAGCCAGCCTACGAGCAGTACTTC.